The 26 T cell receptor beta chains below were found in one sample sequenced in a study of blood T cells in healthy people across ages. For the second PCR, which ran for about 6 to 11 cycles, a sample-barcoded 5' primer and a J-beta primer mix were used. MiXCR, applied by TCRdb to the 5' RACE reads, yields one record per CDR3 protein. This repertoire shows approximately 2,000,000 distinct CDR3 sequences, about 39% found once; its top ten account for 23%. Sequencing was carried out using blood. These receptors came from a human donor in good health.

Worth noting for this clonotype: One end of the junction is discordant with germline, which a read error may explain. This rearrangement joins TRBV4-3 to TRBJ2-5; TRBD2 aligns across 9 bases. The CDR3 has 17 residues. Germline CDR1 reads LGHNA; CDR2 reads YSLEER. CDR3: CTSSQDKASGDQETQYF. DNA for the CDR3: TGCACCAGCAGCCAAGATAAGGCTAGCGGGGATCAAGAGACCCAGTACTTC.

On this clonotype: This sequence may be a read error, since a much larger clone differs from it by one base. J is TRBJ2-4 and V is TRBV7-2; D gene unclear. The tail of the sequence fits TRBJ2-7 better, so the J call may be wrong. This CDR3 has 14 residues. Germline values: CDR1 SGHTA, CDR2 FQGNSA. The DNA for the CDR3 is TGTGCCAGCAGCTTAGCCGAGGCCCCCTACGAGCAGTACTTC. It codes for CASSLAEAPYEQYF.

This clonotype was detected ten times or more. The rearrangement links TRBV11-3 to TRBJ1-1; the D is unclear. Deletions cut 6 bases from V and 0 bases from J, with 11 bases between. The CDR3 has 14 residues. The germline V gene has CDR1 SGHNT and CDR2 YENEEA. The CDR3 region is CASSLVSVNTEAFF. The CDR3 DNA follows: TGTGCCAGCAGTTTGGTGTCGGTGAACACTGAAGCTTTCTTT.

In its sample, this clonotype was seen a few times. The chain has TRBV6-5 and TRBJ2-1; D may be TRBD1 or TRBD2 (5 bases each). V was cut by 0 bases and J by 10 bases, with 13 bases left in between. The germline V gene encodes CDR1 MNHEY and CDR2 SVGAGI. This CDR3 is built from 14 residues. CDR3: CASSYSRGQLEQFF. CDR3 DNA sequence: TGTGCCAGCAGTTACTCGAGGGGCCAATTGGAGCAGTTCTTC.

This chain links TRBV27 with TRBJ1-5; a weak D match, TRBD1 (5 bases). The germline CDR1 and CDR2 sequences are MNHEY and SMNVEV (reference sequence). Trimming stripped 0 bases from V and 6 bases from J, with 27 bases between. The CDR3 sequence is 20 residues long. The CDR3 DNA is TGTGCCAGCAGTTTATCGAGTTTGGGGACTCCGCCTCGAGCATGTCAGCCCCAGCATTTT. Translation gives CASSLSSLGTPPRACQPQHF.

In its sample, this clonotype was seen a few times. This chain connects TRBV20-1 to TRBJ1-2, with D unresolved. This CDR3 has 12 residues. The V gene's germline CDR1 is DFQATT and CDR2 SNEGSKA (reference sequence). With 5 bases removed from V and 8 bases from J, the gap between germline ends came to 15 bases. CDR3 in amino acids: CSAETSYGGYTF. CDR3 nucleotide sequence: TGCAGTGCTGAGACCTCGTATGGGGGCTACACCTTC.

This sequence joins TRBV7-2 and TRBJ1-3; D is undetermined. The germline gives CDR1 SGHTA, CDR2 FQGNSA. Trimming removed 5 bases at V and 0 bases at J, with 11 bases between. The CDR3 has 15 residues. The CDR3 loop reads CASSRGLSSGNTIYF. CDR3 sequence (DNA): TGTGCCAGCAGCCGGGGTCTAAGCTCTGGAAACACCATATATTTT.

This clonotype showed up many times. The chain links TRBV9 to TRBJ2-5; perhaps TRBD2 as D (6 bases). Trimming stripped 0 bases from V and 4 bases from J, with 10 bases between. Germline V lookup: CDR1 SGDLS, CDR2 YYNGEE. CDR3 length equals 14 residues. DNA of the CDR3: TGTGCCAGCAGCGTAGCGGGGGTGGCAGAGACCCAGTACTTC. This encodes CASSVAGVAETQYF.

The chain carries TRBV20-1 and TRBJ2-5; D may be TRBD2 (6 bases). CDR1 and CDR2 from the germline V gene are DFQATT and SNEGSKA (reference sequence). The CDR3 contains 11 residues. V dropped 6 bases and J dropped 11 bases, with 16 bases sitting between them. CDR3 residues: CSASITREQYF. DNA of the CDR3: TGCAGTGCCAGTATTACACGGGAGCAGTACTTC.

Only a few counts were recorded for this clonotype. The chain combines TRBV12-3 or TRBV12-4 with TRBJ2-3; D gene uncertain. This CDR3 has 17 amino acids. Trimming shortened V by 4 bases and J by 2 bases, and 19 bases separated the two germline ends. CDR3 sequence reads: CASSSRSQPHNTDTQYF. The CDR3, as DNA: TGTGCCAGCAGTTCACGGTCCCAACCCCACAACACAGATACGCAGTATTTT.

The chain couples TRBV7-2 to TRBJ2-3, with 8 bases aligning to TRBD2. Germline CDR1 and CDR2: SGHTA and FQGNSA. The trim removed 4 bases at V and 4 bases at J, leaving 7 bases unmatched. CDR3 length: 15 amino acids. CDR3 loop: CASSSVAGGSDTQYF. The CDR3 DNA reads TGTGCCAGCAGCTCCGTTGCGGGGGGTTCAGATACGCAGTATTTT.

This clonotype appeared a single time. Since a much larger clone is just one base distant, this may be a read error. The V and J genes are TRBV7-9 and TRBJ1-2; TRBD1 aligns across 9 bases. Germline loops: CDR1 SEHNR, CDR2 FQNEAQ (reference sequence). The CDR3 runs 15 residues. CDR3 sequence (DNA): TGTGCCAGCAACTTAGGAACAGGGGGCAACTATGGCTACACCTTC. Its translation: CASNLGTGGNYGYTF.

V usage is TRBV6-6 and J usage is TRBJ2-1, with D perhaps matching TRBD2 (5 bases). The length of the CDR3 is 14 residues. Germline CDR1 MNHNY, CDR2 SVGAGI (reference sequence). V was cut by 6 bases and J by 3 bases, with 12 bases left in between. CDR3 nucleotides: TGTGCCAGCAGGAGGCTAGCCCGCTACAATGAGCAGTTCTTC. This codes for CASRRLARYNEQFF.

This clonotype was counted only a few times. The chain has TRBV28 and TRBJ2-3, with a weak D call TRBD2 (6 bases). V shed 3 bases and J shed 3 bases, with 13 bases lying between them. This CDR3 is 15 amino acids long. From germline, CDR1 is MDHEN and CDR2 SYDVKM. Written as DNA, the CDR3 is TGTGCCAGCAGTTTGTCCGCCGGGAGAACAGATACGCAGTATTTT. Translated: CASSLSAGRTDTQYF.

This clonotype was detected only a few times. The gene calls are TRBV29-1 and TRBJ2-3; 7 bases agree with TRBD1. V was clipped by 5 bases and J by 5 bases; unmatched bases: 7. Germline-derived CDR1 and CDR2 are SQVTM and ANQGSEA. The CDR3 runs to 13 residues. CDR3 nucleotide sequence: TGCAGCGTTCCCCCGAACAGGGGAGATACGCAGTATTTT. Amino acids: CSVPPNRGDTQYF.

Ten or more counts support this clonotype. The chain uses TRBV27 and TRBJ2-4, with 8 bases identical to TRBD2. This CDR3 comprises 13 residues. Germline-derived CDR1 and CDR2 are MNHEY and SMNVEV (reference sequence). Unmatched junction bases numbered 2, after V lost 5 bases and J lost 5 bases. CDR3: CASSPRGENIQYF. DNA of the CDR3: TGTGCCAGCAGTCCGCGGGGGGAAAACATTCAGTACTTC.

V gene TRBV4-2 combines with J gene TRBJ2-3; a possible D gene is TRBD1 (6 bases). Between the trimmed V and J ends, which lost 1 base and 2 bases, there was a span of 13 bases. Germline loops: CDR1 LGHNA, CDR2 YNFKEQ. The CDR3 has 16 amino acids. CDR3 in amino acids: CASSQVEGENTDTQYF. The CDR3, as DNA: TGTGCCAGCAGCCAAGTCGAGGGGGAAAACACAGATACGCAGTATTTT.

The V and J genes are TRBV20-1 and TRBJ1-4, with TRBD1 matching over 7 bases. The V segment lost 6 bases and the J segment 6 bases; nucleotides outside the gene matches: 7. Germline CDR1 reads DFQATT; CDR2 reads SNEGSKA (reference sequence). CDR3 size: 13 residues. The chain's CDR3 is CSAQTGLDEKLFF. CDR3 nucleotide sequence: TGCAGTGCCCAGACAGGGCTAGATGAAAAACTGTTTTTT.

Details on this clonotype: A clone one base away is much larger, so this may be a read error. The chain employs TRBV11-2 and TRBJ2-4; the match to TRBD2 covers 9 bases. From germline, CDR1 is SGHAT and CDR2 FQNNGV. This CDR3 has 17 amino acids. V was clipped by 5 bases and J by 13 bases; unmatched bases: 21. The CDR3 spells CASSTIRLAANYNEQYF. The CDR3 DNA reads as TGTGCCAGCAGCACTATAAGACTAGCGGCGAACTACAATGAGCAGTACTTC.

The rearrangement joins TRBV6-6 to TRBJ1-5; D possibly corresponds to TRBD1 (6 bases). Looked up from germline, CDR1 is MNHNY and CDR2 is SVGAGI (reference sequence). The length of the CDR3 is 16 residues. Trimming stripped 0 bases from V and 4 bases from J, with 13 bases between. CDR3 residues: CASSYSRGHQNQPQHF. The DNA of the CDR3 is TGTGCCAGCAGTTACTCGCGGGGACATCAGAATCAGCCCCAGCATTTT.

This sequence joins TRBV13 and TRBJ2-7; TRBD1 matches 11 bases. V trimming: 4 bases; J trimming: 5 bases; junction bases outside the gene matches: 7. Germline assignment: CDR1 PRHDT and CDR2 FYEKMQ (reference sequence). The CDR3 runs to 15 residues. The CDR3 DNA sequence: TGTGCCAGCAGCTCACCGGGACAGGGGGAGAACGAGCAGTACTTC. Protein: CASSSPGQGENEQYF.

This clonotype was detected only once. V gene TRBV20-1 combines with J gene TRBJ1-4; D is possibly TRBD1 (5 bases). V lost 1 base, J lost 14 bases, and 14 bases lay in between. The CDR3 consists of 12 residues. Germline V gene data show CDR1 as DFQATT and CDR2 as SNEGSKA (reference sequence). CDR3 amino acids: CSARVYRSGLFF. CDR3 bases: TGCAGTGCTAGAGTATACAGGTCGGGTCTGTTTTTT.

On this clonotype: The junction does not match germline at one end; this may be a read error. The chain joins TRBV3-1 to TRBJ2-1; D may be TRBD2 (7 bases). This CDR3 region has 18 residues. Germline V gives CDR1 LGHDT, CDR2 YNNKEL (reference sequence). CDR3 in amino acids: CASSQDFKGGLRDNEQFF. As DNA, the CDR3 is TGCGCCAGCAGCCAAGATTTCAAGGGGGGGCTAAGGGACAATGAGCAGTTCTTC.

V is TRBV2 and J is TRBJ1-2; the D gene is possibly TRBD1 (5 bases). Between the trimmed V and J ends, which lost 7 bases and 4 bases, there was a span of 16 bases. CDR1 is SNHLY and CDR2 is FYNNEI in the germline V gene. The CDR3 is made up of 14 amino acids. CDR3 residues: CASNPGPITYGYTF. The CDR3 DNA follows: TGTGCCAGCAACCCGGGACCAATAACCTATGGCTACACCTTC.

This clonotype was counted between two and nine times. The CDR3 reads CASSKQPEGNWETQYF. The DNA for the CDR3 is TGCGCCAGCAGCAAACAACCAGAGGGGAATTGGGAGACCCAGTACTTC. V is TRBV4-3 and J is TRBJ2-5; the D gene could be TRBD1 or TRBD2 (5 bases each). Deletions cut 5 bases from V and 5 bases from J, with 21 bases between. CDR1 LGHNA and CDR2 YSLEER come from the germline V gene. CDR3 length equals 16 residues.

This clonotype was found a few times. The V gene is TRBV11-2, the J gene TRBJ2-7; TRBD2 might be the D (6 bases). Germline lookup yields CDR1 SGHAT and CDR2 FQNNGV. With 5 bases removed from V and 3 bases from J, the gap between germline ends came to 11 bases. The CDR3 runs to 13 residues. In DNA form, the CDR3 reads TGTGCCAGCAGCAATGGGGGGTTCTACGAGCAGTACTTC. Residues: CASSNGGFYEQYF.